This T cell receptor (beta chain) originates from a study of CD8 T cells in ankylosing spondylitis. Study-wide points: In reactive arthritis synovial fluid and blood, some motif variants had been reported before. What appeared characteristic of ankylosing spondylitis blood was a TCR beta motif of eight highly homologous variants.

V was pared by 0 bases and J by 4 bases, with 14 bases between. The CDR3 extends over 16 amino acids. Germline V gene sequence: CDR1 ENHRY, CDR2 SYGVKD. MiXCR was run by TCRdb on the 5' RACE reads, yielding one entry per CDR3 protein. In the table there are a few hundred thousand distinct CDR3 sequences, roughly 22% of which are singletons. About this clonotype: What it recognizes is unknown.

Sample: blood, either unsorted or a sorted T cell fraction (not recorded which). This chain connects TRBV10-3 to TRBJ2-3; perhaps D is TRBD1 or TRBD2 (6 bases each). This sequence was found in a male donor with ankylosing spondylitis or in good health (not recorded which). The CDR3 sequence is CAISESGGRTADTQYF. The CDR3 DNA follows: TGTGCCATCAGTGAGTCGGGAGGAAGGACAGCAGATACGCAGTATTTT.